These T cell receptor beta chains were read from a single sample in a study of CD4 T cells in relation to SARS-CoV-2 and coronaviruses. Here immunoSEQ multiplex PCR was the method, and the copy in TCRdb shows in-frame clones only, minus some. The sample consists of tens of thousands of clones, about 90% of them appearing once. The sequenced sample was naive CD4+ T cells from PBMCs. The receptors were gathered from an adult with COVID-19. Both conserved end residues are part of each CDR3. D genes are given only for firm matches. Clone size is stated in some rows and not others, as once, few, many or a class when expanded.

d_call j_call clone_size v_call cdr3_nt cdr3_aa
- TRBJ2-3 - TRBV9 TGTGCCAGCAGCGTAGCTTTGGCTACCACAGATACGCAGTATTTT CASSVALATTDTQYF
TRBD2 TRBJ2-1 - TRBV7-2 TGTGCCAGCAGCTTTCAGCGGGAAGTGGTCAATGAGCAGTTCTTC CASSFQREVVNEQFF
TRBD1 TRBJ2-1 - TRBV28 TGTGCCAGCAGGGAGACCGGGACAGGGGCGGTCACTGAGCAGTTCTTC CASRETGTGAVTEQFF
TRBD1 TRBJ2-3 once TRBV30 TGTGCCTGGAGTGTCGGGACAGGGCCCGGCCCCGGGTATTTT CAWSVGTGPGPGYF
- TRBJ2-3 - TRBV5-8 TGTGCCAGCAGCGCGGGGGCGGTGCGGGTAGATACGCAGTATTTT CASSAGAVRVDTQYF
TRBD1 TRBJ2-1 - TRBV5-1 TGCGCCAGCAGCGGGACAGGAGTCCAGACCTACAATGAGCAGTTCTTC CASSGTGVQTYNEQFF
TRBD2 TRBJ2-7 - TRBV2 TGTGCCAGCAGCGATTGGACTAGCGGGAATATCGAGCAGTACTTC CASSDWTSGNIEQYF
- TRBJ1-4 once TRBV21-1 TGTGCCAGCAGCAAAGCCCCGCGAGGGCACCACCGAAAGGATTCTCGTCGACTGTTTTTT CASSKAPRGHHRKDSRRLFF
- TRBJ2-2 - TRBV5-4 TGTGCCAGCAGCTTGAATTCCGGGACCGGGGAGCTGTTTTTT CASSLNSGTGELFF
- TRBJ1-4 - TRBV13 TGTGCCAGCAGCTTGCGGGGGGATGTGGCTAATGAAAAACTGTTTTTT CASSLRGDVANEKLFF
TRBD1 TRBJ2-5 - TRBV28 TGTGCCAGCAGAAACCGCCGGGACAGGGGTTCGGTGGGTTCGGAGACCCAGTACTTC CASRNRRDRGSVGSETQYF
TRBD2 TRBJ2-1 - TRBV12-5 TGTGCTAGTGGTTCTAAGGGACCTAGGGGACTAGCGGATTACAATGAGCAGTTCTTC CASGSKGPRGLADYNEQFF
- TRBJ1-5 - TRBV2 TGTGCCAGCAGTGACAATTATCAGCCCCAGCATTTT CASSDNYQPQHF
TRBD2 TRBJ2-2 - TRBV15 TGTGCCACCAGCAGGATGCGGCTAGCGGGAGTCACCGGGGAGCTGTTTTTT CATSRMRLAGVTGELFF
TRBD2 TRBJ2-7 - TRBV14 TGTGCCAGCAGCCAGGAACCAAGCGGGAGCCACGAGCAGTACTTC CASSQEPSGSHEQYF
- TRBJ2-5 - TRBV7-9 TGTGCCAGCAGCCGGACAGAACAAGAGACCCAGTACTTC CASSRTEQETQYF
- TRBJ1-5 once TRBV30 TGTGCCTGGAGTGTGGGAGGGGCGAGGCCCCAGCATTTT CAWSVGGARPQHF
TRBD1 TRBJ1-5 few TRBV2 TGTGCCAGCAGTGAACCAGGGGGCGGCCAGCCCCAGCATTTT CASSEPGGGQPQHF
TRBD2 TRBJ2-5 - TRBV9 TGTGCCAGCAGCGTAGTCGGGCGGGAGGGCCAGGAGACCCAGTACTTC CASSVVGREGQETQYF
TRBD2 TRBJ2-1 - TRBV28 TGTGCCAGCACAAGACTAGCGGGGTACAATGAGCAGTTCTTC CASTRLAGYNEQFF
- TRBJ2-1 - TRBV12-1 TGTGCCGGAAACGGGACTAGATCCAATGAGCAGTTCTTC CAGNGTRSNEQFF
TRBD2 TRBJ2-1 - TRBV20-1 TGCAGTGCTAGTGTAGCGGGAGCCTACAATGAGCAGTTCTTC CSASVAGAYNEQFF
- TRBJ1-6 few TRBV15 TGTGCCACCAGCAGAGTGGCTGATAATTCACCCCTCCACTTT CATSRVADNSPLHF
- TRBJ2-1 - TRBV19 TGTGCCAGTAGTCCTAGACTAGTAGGTGTAAATGAGCAGTTCTTC CASSPRLVGVNEQFF
- TRBJ1-1 - TRBV27 TGTGCCAGCAGTTTATTCAGGGGCACTGAAGCTTTCTTT CASSLFRGTEAFF
- TRBJ2-7 - TRBV30 TGTGCCTGGAGGGACAGTTCCTACGAGCAGTACTTC CAWRDSSYEQYF
TRBD2 TRBJ2-5 - TRBV5-1 TGCGCCAGCAGCGGACTAGCGGGAGCCCGGGGGACCCAGTACTTC CASSGLAGARGTQYF
- TRBJ2-5 - TRBV30 TGTGCCCAACGGGGACCGGCAAAGGAGACCCAGTACTTC CAQRGPAKETQYF
- TRBJ1-1 few TRBV11-1 TGTGCCAGCAGCTTAGTTTTGAACACTGAAGCTTTCTTT CASSLVLNTEAFF